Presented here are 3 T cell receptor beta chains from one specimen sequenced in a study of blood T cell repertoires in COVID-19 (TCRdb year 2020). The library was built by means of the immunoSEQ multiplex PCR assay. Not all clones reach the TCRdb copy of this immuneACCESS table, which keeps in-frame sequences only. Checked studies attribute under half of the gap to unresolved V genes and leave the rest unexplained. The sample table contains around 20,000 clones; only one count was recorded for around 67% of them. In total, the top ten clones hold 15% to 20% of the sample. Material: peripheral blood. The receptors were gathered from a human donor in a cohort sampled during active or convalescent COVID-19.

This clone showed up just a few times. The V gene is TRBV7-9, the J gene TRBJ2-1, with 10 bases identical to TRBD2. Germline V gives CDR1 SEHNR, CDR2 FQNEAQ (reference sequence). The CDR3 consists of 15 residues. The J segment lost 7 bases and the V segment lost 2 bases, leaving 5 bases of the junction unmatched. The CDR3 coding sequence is TGTGCCAGCAGCTTAAATAGCGGGGGGCAGAATGAGCAGTTCTTC. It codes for CASSLNSGGQNEQFF.

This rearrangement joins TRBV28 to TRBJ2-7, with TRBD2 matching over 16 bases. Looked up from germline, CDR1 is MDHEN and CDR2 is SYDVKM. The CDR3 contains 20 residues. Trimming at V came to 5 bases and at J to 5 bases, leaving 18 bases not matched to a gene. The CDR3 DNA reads TGTGCCAGCAGTATGGGGTTTGGGGGCCCGGGACTAGCGGGAGGGGACGAGCAGTACTTC. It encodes CASSMGFGGPGLAGGDEQYF.

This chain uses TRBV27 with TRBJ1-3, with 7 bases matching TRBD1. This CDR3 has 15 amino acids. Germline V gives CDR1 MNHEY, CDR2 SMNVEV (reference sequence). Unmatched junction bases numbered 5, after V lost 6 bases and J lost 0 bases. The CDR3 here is CASRKGQHSGNTIYF. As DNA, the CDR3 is TGTGCCAGCAGGAAGGGACAGCACTCTGGAAACACCATATATTTT.